The sequence of this T cell receptor (beta chain) was determined in a study of identical twins. Unique molecular identifiers were present on cDNA, and template switching added a universal primer site. Each CDR3 protein gets one entry after TCRdb re-called the 5' RACE reads with MiXCR. This sample has some 1,600,000 distinct CDR3 sequences; under 35% occur once, and the top ten carry less than 0.35%. This clonotype occurred a few times. The CDR3 length is 15 residues. Trimming stripped 3 bases from V and 4 bases from J, with 15 bases between. CDR1 and CDR2 from the germline V gene are DFQATT and SNEGSKA (reference sequence).

This sequence originates from a newborn girl in good health. The chain has TRBV20-1 and TRBJ2-2, with D possibly TRBD1 on 5 matching bases. Specimen: cord blood. CDR3 sequence: CSARKQVPPTGELFF. The CDR3 nucleotides are TGCAGTGCTAGGAAACAGGTCCCCCCCACCGGGGAGCTGTTTTTT.